This note documents a single T cell receptor (beta chain) sequence. The CDR3 has 12 residues. The trim removed 6 bases at V and 4 bases at J, leaving 3 bases unmatched. Germline CDR1 SQVTM, CDR2 ANQGSEA. Treatment of the sample: around 19 received Ad26.COV2.S at low or high dose, single or two shots; a few received placebo; per-sample allocation not given. Day 63 following the first vaccine or placebo injection was when the samples were taken. The repertoire was sequenced with immunoSEQ multiplex PCR; TCRdb's copy has only in-frame clones and lacks some. The table records 350,000 to 400,000 clones, approximately 89% of them present only once. This sample was taken from a study of Ad26.COV2.S vaccination and SARS-CoV-2 variants.

This clonotype was obtained from a person between 18 and 60 years old who received the Ad26.COV2.S COVID-19 vaccine or a placebo. The sequences come from peripheral blood, collected in a trial of Ad26.COV2.S vaccine versus placebo. The V call is TRBV29-1, the J call TRBJ2-5, with 9 bases lining up with TRBD1. This CDR3 reads CSVTGGLETQYF. CDR3 in DNA: TGCAGCGTGACAGGGGGGCTAGAGACCCAGTACTTC.